A selection of T cell receptor beta chains follows, all from one sample in a study of cytomegalovirus exposure and HLA in healthy donors. Sequencing used immunoSEQ multiplex PCR; TCRdb keeps in-frame clones, though not all of them. Of 180,000 or so clones in the sample, just under 80% were seen once. The sample was PBMCs. The receptor source for this set is a female donor in good health and CMV-seronegative. Both conserved end residues are part of each CDR3. D genes are given only for firm matches. Size is omitted from some rows. Given values are once, few, many or a class for expanded clones.

>TRBV6-5|-|TRBJ1-2|-
CASSYDTSVGYTF
TGTGCCAGCAGCTACGACACATCGGTAGGCTACACCTTC
>TRBV7-2|-|TRBJ1-1|TRBD1
CASSFYRGQTEAFF
TGTGCCAGCAGCTTTTACAGGGGGCAGACTGAAGCTTTCTTT
>TRBV9|few|TRBJ2-1|TRBD2
CASTVGASGSGEQFF
TGTGCCAGCACCGTGGGGGCTAGCGGGAGTGGTGAGCAGTTCTTC
>TRBV5-6|-|TRBJ2-5|TRBD2
CASSRGPSGPQETQYF
TGTGCCAGCAGCCGCGGGCCTAGCGGGCCCCAAGAGACCCAGTACTTC
>TRBV28|-|TRBJ2-7|TRBD2
CASREPSGRGYEQYF
TGTGCCAGCAGAGAGCCCAGCGGGAGGGGCTACGAGCAGTACTTC
>TRBV30|few|TRBJ1-2|-
CAWNVPGYGYTF
TGTGCCTGGAACGTGCCCGGGTATGGCTACACCTTC
>TRBV5-1|-|TRBJ2-3|TRBD2
CASSGSLGGSDTQYF
TGCGCCAGCAGCGGCAGTTTGGGGGGGTCAGATACGCAGTATTTT
>TRBV30|once|TRBJ1-5|TRBD1
CAWSPRGDQPQHF
TGTGCCTGGAGTCCCAGGGGGGATCAGCCCCAGCATTTT
>TRBV4-1|-|TRBJ1-5|TRBD1
CASSQDQTAGGGQPQHF
TGCGCCAGCAGCCAAGATCAGACGGCAGGGGGCGGTCAGCCCCAGCATTTT
>TRBV5-1|few|TRBJ2-1|-
CASSLGQGSYNEQFF
TGCGCCAGCAGCTTGGGTCAGGGGTCCTACAATGAGCAGTTCTTC
>TRBV7-8|-|TRBJ1-1|TRBD1
CASSLARDRIRRNTEAFF
TGTGCCAGCAGCTTAGCCCGGGACAGGATCCGGAGGAACACTGAAGCTTTCTTT
>TRBV29-1|-|TRBJ2-4|-
CSVAIPGLGAKNIQYF
TGCAGCGTTGCAATACCAGGGTTGGGAGCCAAAAACATTCAGTACTTC
>TRBV2|-|TRBJ2-3|TRBD2
CASSSFLAGPTDTQYF
TGTGCCAGCAGTTCATTCCTAGCGGGGCCCACAGATACGCAGTATTTT
>TRBV6-5|-|TRBJ1-2|-
CASSQGRNYGYTF
TGTGCCAGCAGTCAGGGTCGGAACTATGGCTACACCTTC
>TRBV6-6|few|TRBJ2-7|-
CATTVPSSYEQYF
TGTGCCACCACTGTACCGAGCTCCTACGAGCAGTACTTC
>TRBV18|-|TRBJ2-3|TRBD2
CASSPLRAGGSTDTQYF
TGTGCCAGCTCACCCCTTCGGGCGGGAGGGAGCACAGATACGCAGTATTTT
>TRBV5-1|-|TRBJ2-7|-
CASSIYRSGDNEQYF
TGCGCCAGCAGCATCTACCGGTCGGGGGATAACGAGCAGTACTTC
>TRBV5-1|-|TRBJ2-7|TRBD2
CASSPGLAGGEEQYF
TGCGCCAGCAGCCCGGGACTAGCGGGGGGTGAAGAGCAGTACTTC
>TRBV7-9|-|TRBJ2-7|TRBD1
CASSTDRGAQYF
TGTGCCAGCAGTACCGACAGGGGAGCGCAGTACTTC
>TRBV4-1|-|TRBJ2-2|TRBD2
CASSPRGGGTGELFF
TGCGCCAGCAGCCCCCGGGGGGGAGGCACCGGGGAGCTGTTTTTT
>TRBV2|-|TRBJ2-1|TRBD1
CASSDQGADIGGQFF
TGTGCCAGCAGTGATCAGGGGGCGGATATAGGCGGGCAGTTCTTC
>TRBV7-2|-|TRBJ2-7|-
CASSLVTESSYEQYF
TGTGCCAGCAGCTTAGTCACAGAGAGCTCCTACGAGCAGTACTTC
>TRBV7-9|-|TRBJ2-1|-
CASSLVGGGHEQFF
TGTGCCAGCAGCTTAGTGGGGGGGGGCCATGAGCAGTTCTTC
>TRBV6-5|-|TRBJ1-2|-
CASSYTDGNYGYTF
TGTGCCAGCAGTTACACCGACGGGAACTATGGCTACACCTTC
>TRBV7-9|few|TRBJ1-2|-
CASSSGSHYGYTF
TGTGCCAGCAGCTCGGGAAGCCATTATGGCTACACCTTC
>TRBV5-1|few|TRBJ2-1|-
CASSLQGYNEQFF
TGCGCCAGCAGCTTGCAGGGGTACAATGAGCAGTTCTTC
>TRBV2|-|TRBJ1-1|-
CASSEVKAGVGNTEAFF
TGTGCCAGCAGTGAAGTGAAGGCAGGGGTTGGGAACACTGAAGCTTTCTTT
>TRBV4-3|-|TRBJ2-2|-
CASSQDSYYTGELFF
TGCGCCAGCAGCCAAGACTCGTATTACACCGGGGAGCTGTTTTTT
>TRBV25-1|few|TRBJ1-3|-
CASSEGGRSGNTIYF
TGTGCCAGCAGTGAAGGAGGGAGGTCTGGAAACACCATATATTTT
>TRBV5-4|few|TRBJ2-7|-
CASSLKDGTYEQYF
TGTGCCAGCAGCCTAAAGGACGGGACCTACGAGCAGTACTTC
>TRBV7-9|-|TRBJ2-7|-
CASSTPLGVRGEQYF
TGTGCCAGCAGCACCCCTTTGGGGGTCCGGGGGGAGCAGTACTTC
>TRBV28|-|TRBJ2-3|TRBD2
CASTRSGTLDTQYF
TGTGCCAGCACTCGGAGCGGGACTCTAGATACGCAGTATTTT
>TRBV4-1|-|TRBJ2-7|-
CASSGGRLEQYF
TGCGCCAGCAGCGGAGGGCGTCTCGAGCAGTACTTC
>TRBV4-2|-|TRBJ1-1|-
CASSRQANEAFF
TGTGCCAGCAGCCGACAGGCGAATGAAGCTTTCTTT
>TRBV6-1|-|TRBJ1-5|TRBD1
CASRPWTGRNQPQHF
TGTGCCAGCAGACCCTGGACAGGGCGCAATCAGCCCCAGCATTTT
>TRBV4-2|-|TRBJ2-1|TRBD2
CASSRERGGDYNEQFF
TGTGCCAGCAGCCGAGAGCGGGGGGGCGACTACAATGAGCAGTTCTTC
>TRBV30|-|TRBJ2-1|-
CAFNSYNEQFF
TGTGCCTTTAATAGCTACAATGAGCAGTTCTTC
>TRBV19|-|TRBJ2-7|-
CASSIAGLTYEQYF
TGTGCCAGTAGTATAGCAGGGCTCACCTACGAGCAGTACTTC
>TRBV5-1|-|TRBJ2-7|-
CASSLGGLGLDEQYF
TGCGCCAGCAGCTTGGGGGGGCTTGGTCTTGACGAGCAGTACTTC
>TRBV7-6|-|TRBJ2-7|-
CASSLGGGLSSYEQYF
TGTGCCAGCAGCTTGGGAGGGGGGCTCAGCTCCTACGAGCAGTACTTC
>TRBV5-1|few|TRBJ2-3|-
CASSSLSGPTTSTDTQYF
TGCGCCAGCAGCTCGCTTTCCGGCCCCACTACAAGCACAGATACGCAGTATTTT
>TRBV10-3|-|TRBJ1-1|TRBD1
CAISDHQQGGTEAFF
TGTGCCATCAGTGATCATCAACAGGGGGGGACTGAAGCTTTCTTT
>TRBV9|few|TRBJ2-3|TRBD2
CASSLLADPMDTQYF
TGTGCCAGCAGCCTCCTAGCGGACCCGATGGATACGCAGTATTTT
>TRBV9|-|TRBJ2-3|-
CASSPGGHTDTQYF
TGTGCCAGCAGCCCCGGGGGGCACACAGATACGCAGTATTTT
>TRBV25-1|-|TRBJ1-6|TRBD1
CASSYRGYNSPLHF
TGTGCCAGCAGTTACAGGGGCTATAATTCACCCCTCCACTTT
>TRBV5-1|-|TRBJ1-2|TRBD1
CASSLGTGGGYTF
TGCGCCAGCAGCCTCGGGACAGGGGGGGGCTACACCTTC
>TRBV5-1|few|TRBJ1-6|-
CASSTTGRLGGSPLHF
TGCGCCAGCAGCACGACCGGACGACTCGGGGGTTCACCCCTCCACTTT